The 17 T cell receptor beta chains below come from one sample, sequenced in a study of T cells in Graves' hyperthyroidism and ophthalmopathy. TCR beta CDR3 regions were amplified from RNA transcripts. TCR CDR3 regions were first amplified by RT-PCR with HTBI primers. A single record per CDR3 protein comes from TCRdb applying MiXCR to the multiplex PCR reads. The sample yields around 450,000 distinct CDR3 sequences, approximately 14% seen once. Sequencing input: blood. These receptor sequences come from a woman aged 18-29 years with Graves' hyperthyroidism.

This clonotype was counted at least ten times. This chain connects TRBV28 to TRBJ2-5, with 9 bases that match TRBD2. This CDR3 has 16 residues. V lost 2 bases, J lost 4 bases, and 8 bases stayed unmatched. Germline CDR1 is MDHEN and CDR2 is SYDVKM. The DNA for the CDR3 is TGTGCCAGCAGTTTAGGTCCCCTGCGGGGGGGAGAGACCCAGTACTTC. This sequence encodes CASSLGPLRGGETQYF.

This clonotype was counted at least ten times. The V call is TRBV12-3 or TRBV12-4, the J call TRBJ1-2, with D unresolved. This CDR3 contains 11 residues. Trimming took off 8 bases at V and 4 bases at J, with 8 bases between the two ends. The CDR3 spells CASSIGYGYTF. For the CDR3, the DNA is TGTGCCAGCTCCATAGGCTATGGCTACACCTTC.

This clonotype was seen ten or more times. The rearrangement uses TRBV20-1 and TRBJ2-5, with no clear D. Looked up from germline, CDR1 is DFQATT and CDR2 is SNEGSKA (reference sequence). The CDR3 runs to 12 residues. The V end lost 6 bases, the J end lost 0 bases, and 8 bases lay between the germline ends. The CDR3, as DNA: TGCAGTGCCAGACCAGACCAAGAGACCCAGTACTTC. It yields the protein CSARPDQETQYF.

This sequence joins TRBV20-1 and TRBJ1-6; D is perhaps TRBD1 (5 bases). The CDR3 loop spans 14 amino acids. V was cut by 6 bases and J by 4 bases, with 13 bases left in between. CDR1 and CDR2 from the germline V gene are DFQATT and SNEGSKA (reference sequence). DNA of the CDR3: TGCAGTGCCTGGGAGGGGAATTATAATTCACCCCTCCACTTT. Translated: CSAWEGNYNSPLHF.

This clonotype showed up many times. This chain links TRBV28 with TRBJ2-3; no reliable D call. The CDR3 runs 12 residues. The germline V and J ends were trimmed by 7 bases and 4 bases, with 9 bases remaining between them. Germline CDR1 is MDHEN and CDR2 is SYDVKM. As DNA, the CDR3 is TGTGCCAGCACCCGTGCACCAGATACGCAGTATTTT. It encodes CASTRAPDTQYF.

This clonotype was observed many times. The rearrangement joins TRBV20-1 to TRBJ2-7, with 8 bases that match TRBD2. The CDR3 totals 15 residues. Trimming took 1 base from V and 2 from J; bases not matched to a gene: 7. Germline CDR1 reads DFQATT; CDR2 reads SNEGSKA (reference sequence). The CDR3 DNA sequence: TGCAGTGCTAGAGTGGAGAGCGGGGGTACCTACGAGCAGTACTTC. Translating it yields CSARVESGGTYEQYF.

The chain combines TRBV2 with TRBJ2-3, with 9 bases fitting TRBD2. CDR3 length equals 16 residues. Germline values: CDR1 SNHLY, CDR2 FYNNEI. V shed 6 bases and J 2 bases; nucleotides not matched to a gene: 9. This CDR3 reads CASRGGLAGTTDTQYF. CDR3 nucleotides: TGTGCCAGCAGGGGGGGCCTAGCGGGAACCACAGATACGCAGTATTTT.

The CDR3 DNA follows: TGTGCCAGCAGTGCGCTCATGAACACTGAAGCTTTCTTT. It yields the protein CASSALMNTEAFF. This chain joins TRBV28 and TRBJ1-1; the D is unclear. The CDR3 contains 13 residues. Germline CDR1 MDHEN, CDR2 SYDVKM. The germline V and J ends were trimmed by 5 bases and 0 bases, with 7 bases remaining between them. The full variable domain, with the rest looked up from reference TRBV28 and TRBJ1-1, is DVKVTQSSRYLVKRTGEKVFLECVQDMDHENMFWYRQDPGLGLRLIYFSYDVKMKEKGDIPEGYSVSREKKERFSLILESASTNQTSMYLCASSALMNTEAFFGQGTRLTVV.

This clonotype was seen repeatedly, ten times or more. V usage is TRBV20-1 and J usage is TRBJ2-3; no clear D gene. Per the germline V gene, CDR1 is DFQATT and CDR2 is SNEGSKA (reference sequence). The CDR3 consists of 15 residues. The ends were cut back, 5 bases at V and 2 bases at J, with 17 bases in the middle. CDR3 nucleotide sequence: TGCAGTGCTCCCACATCGCCACCACACACAGATACGCAGTATTTT. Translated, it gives CSAPTSPPHTDTQYF.

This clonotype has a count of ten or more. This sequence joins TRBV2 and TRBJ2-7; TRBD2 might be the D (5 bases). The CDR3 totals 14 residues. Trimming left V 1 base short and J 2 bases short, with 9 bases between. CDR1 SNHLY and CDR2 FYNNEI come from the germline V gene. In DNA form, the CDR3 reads TGTGCCAGCAGTGAAGGACTACTCCCCTACGAGCAGTACTTC. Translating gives CASSEGLLPYEQYF.

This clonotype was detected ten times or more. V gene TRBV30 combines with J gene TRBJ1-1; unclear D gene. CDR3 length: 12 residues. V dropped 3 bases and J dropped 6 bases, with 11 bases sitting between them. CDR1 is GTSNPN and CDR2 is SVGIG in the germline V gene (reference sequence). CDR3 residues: CAWRPRWAEAFF. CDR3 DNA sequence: TGTGCCTGGAGGCCACGGTGGGCTGAAGCTTTCTTT.

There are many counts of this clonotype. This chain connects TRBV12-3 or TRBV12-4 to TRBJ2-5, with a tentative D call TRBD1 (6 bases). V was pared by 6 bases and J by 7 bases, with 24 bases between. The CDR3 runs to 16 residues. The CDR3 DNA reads TGTGCCAGCAGGAGACGGACAGAAGGGTGGTCAGGGACCCAGTACTTC. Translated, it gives CASRRRTEGWSGTQYF.

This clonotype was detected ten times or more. CDR3 nucleotide sequence: TGTGCCAGCAGCCCCAGTAGTCTCTCCGGCAGGAATTCACCCCTCCACTTT. It codes for CASSPSSLSGRNSPLHF. The chain recombines TRBV12-3 or TRBV12-4 with TRBJ1-6; D call uncertain. With 6 bases removed from V and 7 bases from J, the gap between germline ends came to 22 bases. CDR3 length: 17 residues.

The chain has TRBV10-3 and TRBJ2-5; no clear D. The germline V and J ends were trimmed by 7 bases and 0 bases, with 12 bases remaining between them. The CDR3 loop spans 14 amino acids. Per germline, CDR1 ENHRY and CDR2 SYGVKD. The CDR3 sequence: CAITQSRNQETQYF. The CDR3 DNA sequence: TGTGCCATCACCCAATCAAGAAACCAAGAGACCCAGTACTTC.

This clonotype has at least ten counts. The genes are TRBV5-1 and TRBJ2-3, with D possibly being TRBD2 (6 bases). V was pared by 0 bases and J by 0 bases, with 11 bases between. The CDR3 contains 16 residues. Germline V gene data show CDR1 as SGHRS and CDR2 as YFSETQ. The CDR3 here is CASSLDGGRSTDTQYF. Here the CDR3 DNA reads TGCGCCAGCAGCTTGGATGGGGGGAGAAGCACAGATACGCAGTATTTT.

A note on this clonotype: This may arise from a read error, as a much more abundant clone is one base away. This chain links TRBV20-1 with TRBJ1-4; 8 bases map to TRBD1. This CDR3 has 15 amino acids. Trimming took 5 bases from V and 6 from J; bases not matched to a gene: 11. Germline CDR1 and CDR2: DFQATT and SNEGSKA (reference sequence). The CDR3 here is CSAGRWQGAHEKLFF. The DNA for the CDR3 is TGCAGTGCTGGTCGATGGCAGGGGGCACATGAAAAACTGTTTTTT.

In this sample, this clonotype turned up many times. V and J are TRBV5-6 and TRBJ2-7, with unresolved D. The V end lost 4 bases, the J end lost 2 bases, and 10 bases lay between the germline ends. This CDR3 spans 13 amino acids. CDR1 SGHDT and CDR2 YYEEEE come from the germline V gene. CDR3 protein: CASSPGFTYEQYF. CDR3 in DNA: TGTGCCAGCAGCCCCGGGTTTACCTACGAGCAGTACTTC.